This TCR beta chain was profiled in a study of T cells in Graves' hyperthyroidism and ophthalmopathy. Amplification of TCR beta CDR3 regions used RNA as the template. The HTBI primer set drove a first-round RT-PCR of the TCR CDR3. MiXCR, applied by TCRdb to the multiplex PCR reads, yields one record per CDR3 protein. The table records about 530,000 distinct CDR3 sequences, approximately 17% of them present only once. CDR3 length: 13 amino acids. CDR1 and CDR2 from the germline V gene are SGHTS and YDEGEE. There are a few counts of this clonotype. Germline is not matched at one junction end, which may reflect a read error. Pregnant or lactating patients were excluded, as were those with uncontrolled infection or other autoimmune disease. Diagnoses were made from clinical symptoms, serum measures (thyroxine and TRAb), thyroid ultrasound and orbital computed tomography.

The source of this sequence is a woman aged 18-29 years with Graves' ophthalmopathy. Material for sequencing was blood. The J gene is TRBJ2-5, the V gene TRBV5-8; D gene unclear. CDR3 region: CVSSLSWEETQYF. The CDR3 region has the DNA TGTGTCAGCAGCTTGAGTTGGGAAGAGACCCAGTACTTC.